The 15 T cell receptor beta chains below all came from one sample that was sequenced in a study of cytomegalovirus exposure and HLA in healthy donors (dated by TCRdb to 2016 to 2017). The library was built by means of the immunoSEQ multiplex PCR assay. A mixture of 60 forward primers for TCR Vbeta segments and 13 reverse primers for TCR Jbeta segments was used in the multiplex PCR. Sourced from immuneACCESS, this table was stored by TCRdb with only in-frame sequences that have V and J called. A share of the clones is absent; for the studies checked, an unresolved V gene accounts for under half, and the remainder has no known explanation. Here the sample has about 150,000 clones; over 60% occur a single time. The ten largest clonotypes hold around 1.7% of the sample. Sequenced sample: PBMCs. These receptor sequences come from a woman aged 40 to 49 in good health and CMV-seronegative.

This sequence joins TRBV4-1 and TRBJ1-2; the D gene is possibly TRBD1 (5 bases). Between the trimmed V and J ends, which lost 6 bases and 3 bases, there was a span of 14 bases. The V gene's germline CDR1 is MGHRA and CDR2 YSYEKL. The CDR3 covers 14 residues. The CDR3 DNA follows: TGCGCCAGCAGGGTTCGTGACAGTGACTATGGCTACACCTTC. Translating it yields CASRVRDSDYGYTF.

This clone occurred a few times. The chain couples TRBV4-1 to TRBJ1-4, with D possibly being TRBD1 (5 bases). V was cut by 5 bases and J by 5 bases, with 15 bases left in between. Per germline, CDR1 MGHRA and CDR2 YSYEKL. The CDR3 is 15 residues long. DNA of the CDR3: TGCGCCAGCAGCACTCCGACAGTCTCAAATGAAAAACTGTTTTTT. Amino acids: CASSTPTVSNEKLFF.

The chain couples TRBV7-2 to TRBJ1-2, with D unresolved. The CDR3 runs 13 residues. V shed 1 base and J shed 4 bases, with 7 bases lying between them. Germline V gene data show CDR1 as SGHTA and CDR2 as FQGNSA. CDR3 sequence reads: CASSLGGSYGYTF. DNA for the CDR3: TGTGCCAGCAGCTTAGGAGGGAGCTATGGCTACACCTTC.

CDR3 amino acids: CASSSPTSGYEQYF. CDR3 DNA: TGTGCCAGCAGTTCGCCGACTAGCGGGTACGAGCAGTACTTC. The gene calls are TRBV2 and TRBJ2-7, with TRBD2 matching 10 bases. The junction had 5 bases not matched to a gene; V was cut back by 5 bases and J by 4 bases. The CDR3 is made up of 14 amino acids. Germline CDR1 reads SNHLY; CDR2 reads FYNNEI.

V is TRBV27 and J is TRBJ2-7, with D unclear. This CDR3 has 13 amino acids. V lost 7 bases to trimming and J lost 2 bases, with 12 bases between them. Germline CDR1 reads MNHEY; CDR2 reads SMNVEV (reference sequence). The chain's CDR3 is CASIPTGPYEQYF. DNA for the CDR3: TGTGCCAGCATCCCGACTGGTCCCTACGAGCAGTACTTC.

This chain uses TRBV5-4 with TRBJ1-1, with D possibly matching TRBD1 (5 bases). The V gene lost 3 bases and the J gene lost 6 bases, with 12 bases spanning the gap. This CDR3 has 13 amino acids. Looked up from germline, CDR1 is SGHNT and CDR2 is YYREEE (reference sequence). The CDR3 reads CASSSRDGPEAFF. The CDR3 bases are TGTGCCAGCAGCTCCAGGGATGGCCCTGAAGCTTTCTTT.

This clone has only one observation. The rearrangement joins TRBV5-1 to TRBJ2-2; TRBD2 matches 7 bases. The V and J ends lost 0 bases and 6 bases, in that order; junction bases with no gene match: 2. Germline V gene data show CDR1 as SGHRS and CDR2 as YFSETQ. The length of the CDR3 is 14 residues. CDR3 sequence reads: CASSLEGGPGELFF. CDR3 DNA: TGCGCCAGCAGCTTGGAGGGAGGGCCCGGGGAGCTGTTTTTT.

As for this clone: The sample has other DNA sequences that encode this CDR3 too. This rearrangement joins TRBV15 to TRBJ1-2; no firm D call. Germline V gene lookup returns CDR1 LNHNV and CDR2 YYDKDF (reference sequence). Trimming shortened V by 0 bases and J by 4 bases, and 6 bases separated the two germline ends. CDR3 length: 13 amino acids. The CDR3 here is CATSREAGYGYTF. CDR3 sequence (DNA): TGTGCCACCAGCAGAGAAGCGGGCTATGGCTACACCTTC.

For this clone: The identical CDR3 is also encoded by other nucleotide sequences in the sample. The chain is built from TRBV5-1 and TRBJ2-7; D remains ambiguous. Germline CDR1 reads SGHRS; CDR2 reads YFSETQ. This CDR3 has 15 amino acids. Between the trimmed V and J ends, which lost 4 bases and 4 bases, there was a span of 18 bases. The CDR3 sequence: CASSPGAAAAYEQYF. DNA for the CDR3: TGCGCCAGCAGCCCGGGTGCGGCGGCCGCTTACGAGCAGTACTTC.

The J gene is TRBJ2-7, the V gene TRBV7-2, with D hard to call. This CDR3 has 13 residues. Germline CDR1 SGHTA, CDR2 FQGNSA. Trimming stripped 3 bases from V and 1 base from J, with 7 bases between. The chain's CDR3 is CASSLGYSYEQYF. As DNA, the CDR3 is TGTGCCAGCAGCTTGGGCTATTCCTACGAGCAGTACTTC.

This clone was seen only a few times. The chain links TRBV30 to TRBJ1-4, with TRBD1 matching 10 bases. Germline values: CDR1 GTSNPN, CDR2 SVGIG (reference sequence). The V and J ends lost 7 bases and 5 bases, in that order; junction bases with no gene match: 1. The CDR3 sequence is 12 residues long. CDR3 nucleotides: TGTGCCTTGGGACAGGGGAATGAAAAACTGTTTTTT. Its translation: CALGQGNEKLFF.

The V and J genes are TRBV19 and TRBJ1-1; 8 bases line up with TRBD1. The V gene's germline CDR1 is LNHDA and CDR2 SQIVND (reference sequence). This CDR3 is built from 16 residues. J lost 0 bases, V lost 7 bases, and 10 bases had no gene match. The CDR3 DNA reads as TGTGCCAGTACCATAGGACAGGGTGCTATGAACACTGAAGCTTTCTTT. The encoded protein is CASTIGQGAMNTEAFF.

The V call is TRBV6-5, the J call TRBJ2-3; D gene unclear. The CDR3 extends over 11 amino acids. Per the germline V gene, CDR1 is MNHEY and CDR2 is SVGAGI. Deletions cut 7 bases from V and 5 bases from J, with 7 bases between. CDR3 in amino acids: CASTSGDTQYF. DNA for the CDR3: TGTGCCAGCACCAGTGGAGATACGCAGTATTTT.

This clone was counted a single time. The chain couples TRBV18 to TRBJ2-5, with a weak D call TRBD1 (6 bases). The germline CDR1 and CDR2 sequences are KGHSH and LQKENI. Trimming shortened V by 3 bases and J by 5 bases, and 16 bases separated the two germline ends. The CDR3 covers 15 residues. In DNA, the CDR3 is TGTGCCAGCTCACCGTTGCAGGGGCTAAGGGAGACCCAGTACTTC. Encoded protein: CASSPLQGLRETQYF.

This clone was seen only a few times. V gene TRBV30 combines with J gene TRBJ2-5; D remains unclear. In germline, CDR1 is GTSNPN, CDR2 SVGIG (reference sequence). V lost 2 bases to trimming and J lost 4 bases, with 11 bases between them. The CDR3 sequence is 13 residues long. The DNA for the CDR3 is TGTGCCTGGAGTCCCCAGGCTTCAGAGACCCAGTACTTC. Protein product: CAWSPQASETQYF.